The rows below give T cell receptor beta chains drawn from one sample of a study of cytomegalovirus exposure and HLA in healthy donors. The protocol was immunoSEQ multiplex PCR, while the TCRdb copy is restricted to in-frame clones and leaves out a portion. This repertoire shows approximately 150,000 clones, roughly 79% found once; its top ten account for 1.5% to 2.5%. The sequencing input was PBMCs. The receptor source for this set is a woman between 35 and 50 years old in good health and CMV-seronegative. The conserved cysteine and the conserved F or W are not part of the CDR3 here.

j_call | v_call | cdr3_aa
TRBJ2-1 | TRBV5-4 | ASSLQRDEQF
TRBJ1-5 | TRBV4-3 | ASSQDLVRYQPQH
TRBJ1-2 | TRBV5-4 | ASSGSGGSTANYGYT
TRBJ1-5 | TRBV28 | ASSLGGEGNQPQH
TRBJ1-1 | TRBV28 | ASRKNRASMNTEAF
TRBJ2-1 | TRBV11-1 | ASSLELANEQF
TRBJ1-5 | TRBV18 | ASSPRSPGSNQPQH
TRBJ2-5 | TRBV29-1 | SVVLTGKETQY
TRBJ2-5 | TRBV4-3 | ASSLTVGETQY
TRBJ2-1 | TRBV7-2 | ASSKNAGTSGRGNEQF
TRBJ1-2 | TRBV28 | ASSLFPSPGDYGYT
TRBJ2-5 | TRBV28 | ASSFPLLAKETQY
TRBJ2-7 | TRBV10-3 | AISEKGIYEQY
TRBJ2-6 | TRBV28 | ASSPYRGTGGSGANVLT
TRBJ2-7 | TRBV29-1 | SAQSSGRNEQY
TRBJ1-2 | TRBV9 | ASSESPNDRDGYGYT
TRBJ1-2 | TRBV27 | ASSPGTGGAPEGYT
TRBJ2-7 | TRBV23-1 | ASQGRGAYEQY
TRBJ1-5 | TRBV19 | ASRPGQGSEGNQPQH
TRBJ2-7 | TRBV6-1 | ASSDWSSYEQY
TRBJ2-7 | TRBV19 | ASSRTGGTYEQY
TRBJ2-7 | TRBV2 | ASSGGRTGTEQY
TRBJ2-1 | TRBV7-2 | ASSPTGGDNEQF
TRBJ1-1 | TRBV2 | ASSGSGTEAF
NA | TRBV27 | ASTKYPGTSGMQYYEQY
TRBJ1-2 | TRBV7-9 | ASSLGGGIYGYT
TRBJ1-4 | TRBV28 | ASSWAPEGPARREKLF
TRBJ2-1 | TRBV7-3 | ASSVLAGAYNEQF
TRBJ2-7 | TRBV19 | ASSISRGSYEQY
TRBJ1-4 | TRBV10-3 | AISQGQGLNEKLF
TRBJ1-6 | TRBV27 | ASSLWDRENSPLH
TRBJ1-2 | TRBV7-6 | ASSLVVDGGAGYT
TRBJ2-2 | TRBV7-3 | ASSLETGFANTGELF
TRBJ2-1 | TRBV5-5 | ASSLAGGRGYNEQF
TRBJ1-5 | TRBV7-2 | ASSRVSRAAYSNQPQH
TRBJ2-7 | TRBV29-1 | SVAGLAGGYEQY
TRBJ2-7 | TRBV5-1 | ASSLGHSYEQY
TRBJ2-1 | TRBV5-5 | ASSLGSSYNEQF
TRBJ2-2 | TRBV11-2 | ASSLDFLAGPRGELF
TRBJ2-7 | TRBV27 | ASSYSGDYEQY
TRBJ2-1 | TRBV18 | ASSPGLYNEQF
TRBJ2-1 | TRBV18 | ASSPDLGSDEQF